These T cell receptor beta chains were read from a single sample in a study of T cells in Graves' hyperthyroidism and ophthalmopathy. TCRdb fed the multiplex PCR reads into MiXCR, producing one record per CDR3 protein. In the table there are under 550,000 distinct CDR3 sequences, approximately 20% of which are singletons. What was sequenced was blood. These receptors were collected from a man between 40 and 49 years old with Graves' ophthalmopathy. Both conserved end residues are part of each CDR3. Each record gives: V gene, D gene, clone size, J gene, CDR3 DNA, CDR3 protein. D genes are given only for firm matches. Some rows have no size entry. The others give once, few or many, or a class for an expanded clone.

TRBV11-3	TRBD2	once	TRBJ2-1	TGTGCCAGCAGCTTAAACGGGGGGGGGTACAATGGGCAGTTCTTC	CASSLNGGGYNGQFF
TRBV28	TRBD2	many	TRBJ2-7	TGTGCCAGCAGTACCGGGACTAGCGGGAGAGCCCAGTACGAGCAGTACTTC	CASSTGTSGRAQYEQYF
TRBV7-9	-	-	TRBJ1-4	TGTGCCAGCAGCCCCAGGAACAGCGAAGGGAATGAAAAACTGTTTTTT	CASSPRNSEGNEKLFF
TRBV5-1	-	-	TRBJ1-6	TGCGCCAGCAGCTTGGAATCCAGGGGAGGATCACCCCTCCACTTT	CASSLESRGGSPLHF
TRBV28	-	few	TRBJ1-3	TGTGCCAGCAGGGAGGGATTTTCGGGAAACACCATATATTTT	CASREGFSGNTIYF
TRBV20-1	TRBD2	many	TRBJ2-2	TGCAGTGCTAAGCGGGGGAACACCGGGGAGCTGTTTTTT	CSAKRGNTGELFF
TRBV3-1	-	many	TRBJ1-5	TGTGCCAGCAGCCAAGCGCAGGGAGTCAATCAGCCCCAGCATTTT	CASSQAQGVNQPQHF
TRBV12-3/TRBV12-4	-	few	TRBJ2-2	TGTGCCAGCAGTTTACGGGCCATCTCCGGGGAGCTGTTTTTT	CASSLRAISGELFF
TRBV7-2	-	few	TRBJ2-3	TGTGCCTCCCGTCCCCTAACCACAGATACGCAGTATTTT	CASRPLTTDTQYF
TRBV27	TRBD1	few	TRBJ1-2	TGTGCCAGCAGTACCGGACAGGGGGCGGAGACCTTC	CASSTGQGAETF
TRBV20-1	-	few	TRBJ2-3	TGCAGTGCTATACTCGGGAGATCGGCAGATACGCAGTATTTT	CSAILGRSADTQYF
TRBV20-1	-	-	TRBJ1-1	TGCAGTGCTAGGTCTTACACAGACACTGAAGCTTTCTTT	CSARSYTDTEAFF
TRBV29-1	TRBD2	many	TRBJ2-5	TGCAGCGCTAGGGGACTAGGCCAGGGAACCCAGTACTTC	CSARGLGQGTQYF
TRBV10-3	TRBD1	many	TRBJ2-7	TGTGCCATCAGTGGCGGGGACAGGAAGCACTACGAGCAGTACTTC	CAISGGDRKHYEQYF
TRBV29-1	-	many	TRBJ1-2	TGCAGCGTTGAAGATCTGGCCCAACCCCAGTGGGGCTACACCTTC	CSVEDLAQPQWGYTF
TRBV19	-	few	TRBJ1-1	TGTGCCAGTAGTATCGGTCAGGAGAACACTGAAGCTTTCTTT	CASSIGQENTEAFF
TRBV7-9	TRBD1	many	TRBJ2-7	TGTGCCAGCAGCTCGACGCAGGGGGCGAAGTACGAGCAGTACTTC	CASSSTQGAKYEQYF
TRBV5-1	-	many	TRBJ2-1	TGCGCCAGCAGCTTGGGCGGGATGGTTAATGAGCAGTTCTTC	CASSLGGMVNEQFF
TRBV7-9	-	few	TRBJ2-7	TGTGCCAGCAGCTCAGGTCGGGACGGATCCTACGAGCAGTACTTC	CASSSGRDGSYEQYF
TRBV7-3	-	many	TRBJ2-1	TGTGCCAGCAGCTTAACTCAGGGGGGATTCAATGAGCAGTTCTTC	CASSLTQGGFNEQFF
TRBV3-1	-	many	TRBJ2-7	TGTGCCAGCAGCCAAGTACAATACGAGCAGTACTTC	CASSQVQYEQYF
TRBV12-3/TRBV12-4	TRBD1	-	TRBJ1-6	TGTGCCACACGGGACAGTAACGATAATTCACCCCTCCACTTT	CATRDSNDNSPLHF
TRBV18	-	few	TRBJ2-1	TGTGCCAGCTCACCACTTTTGGCGGGAAGGGGCAATGAGCAGTTCTTC	CASSPLLAGRGNEQFF
TRBV20-1	-	many	TRBJ2-5	TGCAGTGCTATGCGGAACCAAGAGACCCAGTACTTC	CSAMRNQETQYF
TRBV28	TRBD1	-	TRBJ1-2	TGTGCCAGCAGTTCAGGGGGCTCAAACTATGGCTACACCTTC	CASSSGGSNYGYTF
TRBV18	TRBD1	many	TRBJ2-7	TGTGCCAGCTCACCTGGGGACAGGGACGAGCAGTACTTC	CASSPGDRDEQYF
TRBV9	-	-	TRBJ1-2	TGTGCCAGCACCCCGGGAGGGCCCGTGAATGGCTACACCTTC	CASTPGGPVNGYTF
TRBV25-1	TRBD2	-	TRBJ2-2	TGTGCCAGCAGTGACGGACTAGCGGGACCCGGGGAGCTGTTTTTT	CASSDGLAGPGELFF
TRBV18	-	many	TRBJ2-5	TGTGCCAGCTCACCGGGACTGGGAAATTCTCAAGAGACCCAGTACTTC	CASSPGLGNSQETQYF
TRBV4-2	TRBD2	-	TRBJ2-7	TGTGCCAGCAGCCACGGGACCAGCGGGAGCATAGACGAGCAGTACTTC	CASSHGTSGSIDEQYF
TRBV12-3/TRBV12-4	-	-	TRBJ1-1	TGTGCCAGCAGAGAGGACGGTAGTTTCGCTGAAGCTTTCTTT	CASREDGSFAEAFF
TRBV11-3	-	many	TRBJ2-1	TGTGCCAGCAGCTTCGGGGAGGAATTCAATGAGCAGTTCTTC	CASSFGEEFNEQFF
TRBV3-1	TRBD2	many	TRBJ2-7	TGTGCCAGCAGCCAGTTGAGCGGGGGGGCATACGAGCAGTACTTC	CASSQLSGGAYEQYF
TRBV5-1	TRBD2	few	TRBJ2-7	TGCGCCAGCAGCTCTAGCGGGGGGGCCGACGAGCAGTACTTC	CASSSSGGADEQYF
TRBV7-8	-	many	TRBJ1-1	TGTGCCAGCAGCTCGGGGTGGGGGGAGACTGAAGCTTTCTTT	CASSSGWGETEAFF
TRBV29-1	TRBD1	-	TRBJ1-2	TGCAGCGGCCAGAGGGGCAGGGGGCGGGTTAACTATGGCTACACCTTC	CSGQRGRGRVNYGYTF
TRBV7-2	TRBD1	few	TRBJ1-4	TGTGCCAGCAGCTCAAACCCGGGACAGGGGAGTGAAAAACTGTTTTTT	CASSSNPGQGSEKLFF
TRBV7-6	TRBD2	few	TRBJ2-2	TGTGCCAGCACCCCCTCTCTGGCGGGAGGGCCCACCGGGGAGCTGTTTTTT	CASTPSLAGGPTGELFF
TRBV20-1	-	-	TRBJ1-4	TGCAGTGCTAGATGGACACCCGGAGGGGAAAAACTGTTTTTT	CSARWTPGGEKLFF
TRBV4-2	-	-	TRBJ1-4	TGTGCCAGCAGCCAAGAATCCACCCGCAGGGCAACTAATGAAAAACTGTTTTTT	CASSQESTRRATNEKLFF
TRBV7-8	-	many	TRBJ1-2	TGTGCCAGCAGCTTAGCCCAACGAGGTGGCTACACCTTC	CASSLAQRGGYTF
TRBV2	-	-	TRBJ2-1	TGTGCCAGCAGTGGTTACTCCTCCTGGGGGAATGAGCAGTTCTTC	CASSGYSSWGNEQFF
TRBV2	-	-	TRBJ2-7	TGTGCCAGCACCTCACAGGGGAGGGTCGAGCAGTACTTC	CASTSQGRVEQYF
TRBV11-2	-	-	TRBJ2-2	TGTGCCAGCAGCTTGGGCCTTCAACACGGGGAGCTGTTTTTT	CASSLGLQHGELFF
TRBV20-1	-	few	TRBJ2-7	TGCAGTGCTAAAGCGGAGACTACCCCCTACGAGCAGTACTTC	CSAKAETTPYEQYF
TRBV28	-	-	TRBJ2-7	TGTGCCAGCAGCGCTCATCTCGAGCAGTACTTC	CASSAHLEQYF
TRBV20-1	-	few	TRBJ1-6	TGCAGTGCTAGAGATCTCGGCAGAACTTATAATTCACCCCTCCACTTT	CSARDLGRTYNSPLHF
TRBV4-1	-	few	TRBJ1-1	TGCGCCAGCAGCCAAGGATACGGGGTGACTGAAGCTTTCTTT	CASSQGYGVTEAFF
TRBV3-1	-	few	TRBJ2-5	TGTGCCAGCAGCCAAGATCCCGGGGGAGCAGAGACCCAGTACTTC	CASSQDPGGAETQYF
TRBV6-2/TRBV6-3	-	-	TRBJ2-5	TGTGCCAGCAGTTACGGGGCACATCAAGAGACCCAGTACTTC	CASSYGAHQETQYF
TRBV6-1	-	many	TRBJ2-7	TGTGCCAGCAGGCCCTGGGAACCGAGCTCCTACGAGCAGTACTTC	CASRPWEPSSYEQYF
TRBV20-1	-	many	TRBJ2-3	TGCAGTGCTAGCAGGGGCCACACAGATACGCAGTATTTT	CSASRGHTDTQYF
TRBV5-1	TRBD2	few	TRBJ2-2	TGCGCCAGCAGCTTGGGAGGGCTAGCGGACCTCACCGGGGAGCTGTTTTTT	CASSLGGLADLTGELFF
TRBV6-1	TRBD1	-	TRBJ2-7	TGTGCCAGCAGCCAGGGACAGGGGAGACACGAGCAGTACTTC	CASSQGQGRHEQYF
TRBV6-2/TRBV6-3	-	-	TRBJ2-3	TGTGCCAGCAGTTACTCGGGGGACACAGATACGCAGTATTTT	CASSYSGDTDTQYF
TRBV2	TRBD1	many	TRBJ2-7	TGTGCCAGCATGATGGACAGGGCCTACGAGCAGTACTTC	CASMMDRAYEQYF
TRBV20-1	-	-	TRBJ1-2	TGCAGTGCTCCGGACCGCGCCTCCTATGGCTACACCTTC	CSAPDRASYGYTF
TRBV6-6	TRBD1	-	TRBJ1-4	TGTGCCAGCAGTTACTCCGGGACAGGGTTGGATGAAAAACTGTTTTTT	CASSYSGTGLDEKLFF